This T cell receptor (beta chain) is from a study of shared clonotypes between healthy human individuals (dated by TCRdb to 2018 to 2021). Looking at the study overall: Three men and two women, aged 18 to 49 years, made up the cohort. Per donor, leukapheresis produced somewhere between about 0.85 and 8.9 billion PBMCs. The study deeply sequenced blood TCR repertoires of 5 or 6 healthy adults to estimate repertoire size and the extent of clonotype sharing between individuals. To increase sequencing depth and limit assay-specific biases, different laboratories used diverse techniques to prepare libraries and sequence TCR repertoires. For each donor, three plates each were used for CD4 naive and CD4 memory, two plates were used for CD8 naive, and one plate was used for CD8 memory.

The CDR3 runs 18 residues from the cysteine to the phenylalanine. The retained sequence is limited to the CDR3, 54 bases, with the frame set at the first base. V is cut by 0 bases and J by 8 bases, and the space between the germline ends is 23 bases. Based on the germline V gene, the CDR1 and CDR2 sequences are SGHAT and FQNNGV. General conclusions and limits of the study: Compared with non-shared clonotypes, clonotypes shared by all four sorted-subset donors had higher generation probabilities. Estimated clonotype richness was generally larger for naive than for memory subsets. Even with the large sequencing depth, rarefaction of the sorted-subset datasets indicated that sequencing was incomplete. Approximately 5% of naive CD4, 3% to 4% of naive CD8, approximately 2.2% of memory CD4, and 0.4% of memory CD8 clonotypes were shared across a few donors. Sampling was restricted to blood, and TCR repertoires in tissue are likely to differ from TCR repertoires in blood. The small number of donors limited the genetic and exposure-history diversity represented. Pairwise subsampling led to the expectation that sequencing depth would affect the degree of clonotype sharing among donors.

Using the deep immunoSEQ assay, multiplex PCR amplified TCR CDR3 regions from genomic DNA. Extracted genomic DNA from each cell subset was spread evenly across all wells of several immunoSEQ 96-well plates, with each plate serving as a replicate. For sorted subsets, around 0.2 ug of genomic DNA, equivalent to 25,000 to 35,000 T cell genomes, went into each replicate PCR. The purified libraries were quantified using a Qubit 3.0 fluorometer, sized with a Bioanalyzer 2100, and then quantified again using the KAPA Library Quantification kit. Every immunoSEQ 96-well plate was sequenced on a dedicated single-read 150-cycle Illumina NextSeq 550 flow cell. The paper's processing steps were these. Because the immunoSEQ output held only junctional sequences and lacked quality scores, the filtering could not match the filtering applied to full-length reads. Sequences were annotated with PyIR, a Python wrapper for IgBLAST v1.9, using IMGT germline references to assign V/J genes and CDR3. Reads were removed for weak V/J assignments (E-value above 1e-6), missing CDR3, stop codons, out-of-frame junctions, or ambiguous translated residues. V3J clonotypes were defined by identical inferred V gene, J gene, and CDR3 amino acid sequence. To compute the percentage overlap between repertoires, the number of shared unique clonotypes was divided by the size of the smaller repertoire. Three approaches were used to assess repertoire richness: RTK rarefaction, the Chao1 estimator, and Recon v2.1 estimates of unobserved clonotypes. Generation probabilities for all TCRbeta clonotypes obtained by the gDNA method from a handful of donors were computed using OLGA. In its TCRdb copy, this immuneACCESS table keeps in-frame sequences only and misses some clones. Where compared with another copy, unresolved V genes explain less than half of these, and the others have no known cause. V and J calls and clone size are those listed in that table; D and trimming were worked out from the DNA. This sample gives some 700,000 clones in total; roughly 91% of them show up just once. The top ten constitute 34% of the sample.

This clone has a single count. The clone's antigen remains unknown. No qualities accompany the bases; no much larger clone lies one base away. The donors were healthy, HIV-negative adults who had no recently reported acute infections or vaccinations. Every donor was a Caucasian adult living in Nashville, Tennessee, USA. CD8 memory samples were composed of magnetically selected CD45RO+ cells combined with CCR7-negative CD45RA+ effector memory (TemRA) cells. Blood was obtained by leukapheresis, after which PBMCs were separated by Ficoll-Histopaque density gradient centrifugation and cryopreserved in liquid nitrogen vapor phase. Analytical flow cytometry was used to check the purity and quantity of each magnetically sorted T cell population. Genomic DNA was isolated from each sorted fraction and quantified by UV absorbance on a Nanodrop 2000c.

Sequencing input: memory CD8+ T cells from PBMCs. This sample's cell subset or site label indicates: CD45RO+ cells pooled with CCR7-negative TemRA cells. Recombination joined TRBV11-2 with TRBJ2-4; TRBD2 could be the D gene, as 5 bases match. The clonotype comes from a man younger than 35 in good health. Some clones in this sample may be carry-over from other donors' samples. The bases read TGTGCCAGCAGCTTAGAGGGGTCTAGCTGGCCGCGATTAGACATTCAGTACTTC. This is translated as CASSLEGSSWPRLDIQYF. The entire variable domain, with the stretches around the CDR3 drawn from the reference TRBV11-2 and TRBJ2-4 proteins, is EAGVAQSPRYKIIEKRQSVAFWCNPISGHATLYWYQQILGQGPKLLIQFQNNGVVDDSQLPKDRFSAERLKGVDSTLKIQPAKLEDSAVYLCASSLEGSSWPRLDIQYFGAGTRLSVL.